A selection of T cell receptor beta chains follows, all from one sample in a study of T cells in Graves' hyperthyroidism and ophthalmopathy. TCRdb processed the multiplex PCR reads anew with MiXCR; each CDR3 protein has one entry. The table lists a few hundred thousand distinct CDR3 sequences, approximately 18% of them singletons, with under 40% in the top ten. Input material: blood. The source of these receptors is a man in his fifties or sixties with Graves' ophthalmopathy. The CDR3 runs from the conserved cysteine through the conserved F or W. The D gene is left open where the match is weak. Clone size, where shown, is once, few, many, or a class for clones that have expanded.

CDR3nt: TGTGCCAGCAGTCCGACAGGGACTAGCAATCAGCCCCAGCATTTT; CDR3aa: CASSPTGTSNQPQHF; d_gene: TRBD1; abundance: many; v_gene: TRBV2; j_gene: TRBJ1-5
CDR3nt: TGCGCCAGCAGCCAAGAGGCCACCGGCACAGATACGCAGTATTTT; CDR3aa: CASSQEATGTDTQYF; d_gene: .; abundance: few; v_gene: TRBV4-1; j_gene: TRBJ2-3
CDR3nt: TGCGCCAGCAGACCTGGACTAGCGGGAGGAGGCGAGCAGTACTTC; CDR3aa: CASRPGLAGGGEQYF; d_gene: TRBD2; abundance: .; v_gene: TRBV5-1; j_gene: TRBJ2-7
CDR3nt: TGTGCCAGCAGTTTACGGGGACTTTCCGGAGGATTTTTGGGCACCATATATTTT; CDR3aa: CASSLRGLSGGFLGTIYF; d_gene: .; abundance: .; v_gene: TRBV28; j_gene: TRBJ1-3
CDR3nt: TGCAGTGCTTTTGGGCGGGAGGCCCAGATCTGGCAGTATTTT; CDR3aa: CSAFGREAQIWQYF; d_gene: TRBD2; abundance: .; v_gene: TRBV20-1; j_gene: TRBJ2-3
CDR3nt: TGTGCCAGCAGCCTCAGGAGGGGTAGCTCGCGGGAGACCCAGTACTTC; CDR3aa: CASSLRRGSSRETQYF; d_gene: .; abundance: .; v_gene: TRBV3-1; j_gene: TRBJ2-5
CDR3nt: TGTGCCAGCAGTCGGCGGGAGGGCTACAATGAGCAGTTCTTC; CDR3aa: CASSRREGYNEQFF; d_gene: TRBD2; abundance: .; v_gene: TRBV6-1; j_gene: TRBJ2-1
CDR3nt: TGTGCCAGCAGTTTAGCGGAGGTTGGCGTTTCTGAAGCTTTCTTT; CDR3aa: CASSLAEVGVSEAFF; d_gene: .; abundance: few; v_gene: TRBV27; j_gene: TRBJ1-1
CDR3nt: TGTGCCAGCAGCGTCAGCGGGATCTACAATGAGCAGTTCTTC; CDR3aa: CASSVSGIYNEQFF; d_gene: TRBD2; abundance: few; v_gene: TRBV9; j_gene: TRBJ2-1
CDR3nt: TGCAGTGTTGCGCCGGGACAGGGGTGGTTCGAGCAGTACTTC; CDR3aa: CSVAPGQGWFEQYF; d_gene: TRBD1; abundance: .; v_gene: TRBV20-1; j_gene: TRBJ2-7
CDR3nt: TGTGCCAGTAGTCATGGAAAGGGCTACGAGCAGTACTTC; CDR3aa: CASSHGKGYEQYF; d_gene: .; abundance: few; v_gene: TRBV19; j_gene: TRBJ2-7
CDR3nt: TGCAGTGCTAGATCTAGCTTCGAGCAGTACTTC; CDR3aa: CSARSSFEQYF; d_gene: .; abundance: .; v_gene: TRBV20-1; j_gene: TRBJ2-7
CDR3nt: TGTGCCACCAGTGATGTCCAAAACCTACCGAACACCGGGGAGCTGTTTTTT; CDR3aa: CATSDVQNLPNTGELFF; d_gene: .; abundance: .; v_gene: TRBV24-1; j_gene: TRBJ2-2
CDR3nt: TGTGCCTGGATTTTCGGCGCGGGGGATGGCTACACCTTC; CDR3aa: CAWIFGAGDGYTF; d_gene: .; abundance: .; v_gene: TRBV30; j_gene: TRBJ1-2
CDR3nt: TGCGCCAGCAGCCTCTCCGGGACTAGCGGCTCCACCGGGACCGGGGAGCTGTTTTTT; CDR3aa: CASSLSGTSGSTGTGELFF; d_gene: TRBD2; abundance: .; v_gene: TRBV4-1; j_gene: TRBJ2-2
CDR3nt: TGTGCCAGCAGTTACTCACCCGGGACGCGGGCAGAGCAGTTCTTC; CDR3aa: CASSYSPGTRAEQFF; d_gene: .; abundance: .; v_gene: TRBV6-5; j_gene: TRBJ2-1
CDR3nt: TGCAGTGCTAGAGATCCTAGCGGGAGGCAGAGCACAGATACGCAGTATTTT; CDR3aa: CSARDPSGRQSTDTQYF; d_gene: TRBD2; abundance: many; v_gene: TRBV20-1; j_gene: TRBJ2-3
CDR3nt: TGTGCCACCAGCAGAGATAAAGGGGAGGGTAGACCCCTCCACTTT; CDR3aa: CATSRDKGEGRPLHF; d_gene: .; abundance: .; v_gene: TRBV15; j_gene: TRBJ1-6
CDR3nt: TGCAGTGCCAAACCCGGGACGGCGAACACCGGGGAGCTGTTTTTT; CDR3aa: CSAKPGTANTGELFF; d_gene: .; abundance: many; v_gene: TRBV20-1; j_gene: TRBJ2-2
CDR3nt: TGTGCCATTCGTGAAGGGGGTAATCAGCCCCAGCATTTT; CDR3aa: CAIREGGNQPQHF; d_gene: .; abundance: once; v_gene: TRBV2; j_gene: TRBJ1-5
CDR3nt: TGTGCCAGCAGTGCGGAAACCTACAATGAGCAGTTCTTC; CDR3aa: CASSAETYNEQFF; d_gene: .; abundance: once; v_gene: TRBV6-4; j_gene: TRBJ2-1
CDR3nt: TGTGCCAGCAGTTACTCGGAGGGGGACTATGGCTACACCTTC; CDR3aa: CASSYSEGDYGYTF; d_gene: .; abundance: .; v_gene: TRBV6-6; j_gene: TRBJ1-2
CDR3nt: TGTGCCAGCAGGCCCCACCTGGGACTAGCGGGAAGCTCCTACGAGCAGTACTTC; CDR3aa: CASRPHLGLAGSSYEQYF; d_gene: TRBD2; abundance: many; v_gene: TRBV28; j_gene: TRBJ2-7
CDR3nt: TGTGCCAGCAGTTCCCTAGGGGCGGGAGTTGAAGATACGCAGTATTTT; CDR3aa: CASSSLGAGVEDTQYF; d_gene: TRBD2; abundance: few; v_gene: TRBV28; j_gene: TRBJ2-3
CDR3nt: TGCAGTGCTAGGGGACTAGCCAGAAGAAATGAGCAGTTCTTC; CDR3aa: CSARGLARRNEQFF; d_gene: TRBD2; abundance: .; v_gene: TRBV20-1; j_gene: TRBJ2-1
CDR3nt: TGTGCCAGCAGACCGGGACAGGGGATGTTGGGCTACACCTTC; CDR3aa: CASRPGQGMLGYTF; d_gene: TRBD1; abundance: few; v_gene: TRBV6-2/TRBV6-3; j_gene: TRBJ1-2
CDR3nt: TGTGCCACCACGGGCCGGACTAGCGCAGATACGCAGTATTTT; CDR3aa: CATTGRTSADTQYF; d_gene: TRBD2; abundance: .; v_gene: TRBV6-1; j_gene: TRBJ2-3
CDR3nt: TGTGCCAGCAGCTCACACAGGATGGGTATGAACACTGAAGCTTTCTTT; CDR3aa: CASSSHRMGMNTEAFF; d_gene: .; abundance: many; v_gene: TRBV14; j_gene: TRBJ1-1
CDR3nt: TGTGCCAGCAGCCAAGACACTAGCGCCCAAGAGACCCAGTACTTC; CDR3aa: CASSQDTSAQETQYF; d_gene: TRBD2; abundance: many; v_gene: TRBV3-1; j_gene: TRBJ2-5
CDR3nt: TGTGCCAGCAGCTTAGCCCGGACTAGCGGCCCCCGGTCGTATTTT; CDR3aa: CASSLARTSGPRSYF; d_gene: TRBD2; abundance: few; v_gene: TRBV7-8; j_gene: TRBJ2-3
CDR3nt: TGTGCCTGGGCCGCGGGACAGGGAGCCCAGCCCCAGCATTTT; CDR3aa: CAWAAGQGAQPQHF; d_gene: TRBD1; abundance: .; v_gene: TRBV30; j_gene: TRBJ1-5
CDR3nt: TGTGCCAGCAGCCCAGCGGGAACGGAGACCCAGTACTTC; CDR3aa: CASSPAGTETQYF; d_gene: TRBD2; abundance: few; v_gene: TRBV28; j_gene: TRBJ2-5
CDR3nt: TGTGCCTGGACCCCCCTGTCGAGCGGGGAGCTGTTTTTT; CDR3aa: CAWTPLSSGELFF; d_gene: .; abundance: many; v_gene: TRBV30; j_gene: TRBJ2-2
CDR3nt: TGTGCCTGGACAAGCGGGAGGGCTCTCCGAAGCTCCTACGAGCAGTACTTC; CDR3aa: CAWTSGRALRSSYEQYF; d_gene: TRBD2; abundance: .; v_gene: TRBV30; j_gene: TRBJ2-7
CDR3nt: TGTGCCATACGGGGGGGCCGTTCGAATGAGCAGTTCTTC; CDR3aa: CAIRGGRSNEQFF; d_gene: TRBD2; abundance: many; v_gene: TRBV10-3; j_gene: TRBJ2-1
CDR3nt: TGCAGCGTTGAGGAGGGTTCGAGCGGGAGGATACAGTTCTTC; CDR3aa: CSVEEGSSGRIQFF; d_gene: TRBD2; abundance: few; v_gene: TRBV29-1; j_gene: TRBJ2-1
CDR3nt: TGTGCCAGCAGTGAAGAGGGGGCGCCCTACAATGAGCAGTTCTTC; CDR3aa: CASSEEGAPYNEQFF; d_gene: TRBD1; abundance: many; v_gene: TRBV2; j_gene: TRBJ2-1
CDR3nt: TGTGCCAGCAGTTCGATAGCGGGAGGCTCCTACAATGAGCAGTTCTTC; CDR3aa: CASSSIAGGSYNEQFF; d_gene: TRBD2; abundance: many; v_gene: TRBV11-2; j_gene: TRBJ2-1
CDR3nt: TGTGCCACTGCCGCGGGACTAGGAGGATACACTGAAGCTTTCTTT; CDR3aa: CATAAGLGGYTEAFF; d_gene: .; abundance: .; v_gene: TRBV10-3; j_gene: TRBJ1-1
CDR3nt: TGTGCCAGCAGTACCGGGACAGGGATGGATACGCAGTATTTT; CDR3aa: CASSTGTGMDTQYF; d_gene: TRBD1; abundance: few; v_gene: TRBV6-1; j_gene: TRBJ2-3
CDR3nt: TGTGCCACCTCTTGGACGAACGGTGAAGCTTTCTTT; CDR3aa: CATSWTNGEAFF; d_gene: .; abundance: many; v_gene: TRBV6-1; j_gene: TRBJ1-1
CDR3nt: TGTGCCAGCAGTCTCACGACAGGGATGAATGAGCAGTTCTTC; CDR3aa: CASSLTTGMNEQFF; d_gene: TRBD1; abundance: .; v_gene: TRBV6-1; j_gene: TRBJ2-1
CDR3nt: TGTGCCTATACGTCCGGGACAGGGGGCATCTATGGCTACACCTTC; CDR3aa: CAYTSGTGGIYGYTF; d_gene: TRBD1; abundance: .; v_gene: TRBV2; j_gene: TRBJ1-2
CDR3nt: TGCGCCAGCAGAATTGGAGGACTAGCGGGAGGGGGGTACGAGCAGTACTTC; CDR3aa: CASRIGGLAGGGYEQYF; d_gene: TRBD2; abundance: .; v_gene: TRBV5-1; j_gene: TRBJ2-7
CDR3nt: TGTGCCAGCTCACCACCCGGCAGGGGGCGGTGGGAGCAGTACTTC; CDR3aa: CASSPPGRGRWEQYF; d_gene: TRBD1; abundance: many; v_gene: TRBV18; j_gene: TRBJ2-7
CDR3nt: TGTGCCAGCAGTGAAGCGGCGGACGGGGAGCTGTTTTTT; CDR3aa: CASSEAADGELFF; d_gene: .; abundance: few; v_gene: TRBV6-1; j_gene: TRBJ2-2
CDR3nt: TGTGCCAGCAAAGACAGGAGCAATCAGCCCCAGCATTTT; CDR3aa: CASKDRSNQPQHF; d_gene: .; abundance: few; v_gene: TRBV6-1; j_gene: TRBJ1-5
CDR3nt: TGTGCCAGCAAGGCGGGAGGTAGCTCCTACGAGCAGTACTTC; CDR3aa: CASKAGGSSYEQYF; d_gene: TRBD2; abundance: many; v_gene: TRBV28; j_gene: TRBJ2-7
CDR3nt: TGTGCCAGCAGCCCCGACAGTGTCTCTGGAAACACCATATATTTT; CDR3aa: CASSPDSVSGNTIYF; d_gene: .; abundance: few; v_gene: TRBV6-1; j_gene: TRBJ1-3
CDR3nt: TGTGCCAGCAGTTTAGGATACGGGCCAGGGAGAAGAGAGCAGTACTTC; CDR3aa: CASSLGYGPGRREQYF; d_gene: .; abundance: many; v_gene: TRBV28; j_gene: TRBJ2-7
CDR3nt: TGTGCCAGCAGTGAGACCCCAACAATAGCGGGAGGGCGGAGCTCCTACAATGAGCAGTTCTTC; CDR3aa: CASSETPTIAGGRSSYNEQFF; d_gene: TRBD2; abundance: .; v_gene: TRBV2; j_gene: TRBJ2-1
CDR3nt: TGTGCCAGCAGTTTGGAGGGACTAACGGATGAGCAGTTCTTC; CDR3aa: CASSLEGLTDEQFF; d_gene: TRBD2; abundance: .; v_gene: TRBV27; j_gene: TRBJ2-1
CDR3nt: TGTGCCAGCAGCTTAGTTGCAGGGACGAACACTGAAGCTTTCTTT; CDR3aa: CASSLVAGTNTEAFF; d_gene: .; abundance: many; v_gene: TRBV7-9; j_gene: TRBJ1-1
CDR3nt: TGTGCCAGCAGCCGCCACAGATCTACGACTGAGCAGTACTTC; CDR3aa: CASSRHRSTTEQYF; d_gene: .; abundance: .; v_gene: TRBV11-1; j_gene: TRBJ2-7
CDR3nt: TGTGCCAGCAGCTTGGCCGGGGGCCCAGAGACCCAGTACTTC; CDR3aa: CASSLAGGPETQYF; d_gene: .; abundance: many; v_gene: TRBV13; j_gene: TRBJ2-5
CDR3nt: TGCGCCAGCAGCTCCACCCGCCTCGGGGTGAGCTCCTACGAGCAGTACTTC; CDR3aa: CASSSTRLGVSSYEQYF; d_gene: .; abundance: few; v_gene: TRBV5-1; j_gene: TRBJ2-7
CDR3nt: TGTGCCAGTAGTATGACAGGGGTGGATGATACGCAGTATTTT; CDR3aa: CASSMTGVDDTQYF; d_gene: TRBD1; abundance: .; v_gene: TRBV19; j_gene: TRBJ2-3
CDR3nt: TGTGCCACCGGACCCGCGGGAAACTTCTACGAGCAGTACTTC; CDR3aa: CATGPAGNFYEQYF; d_gene: .; abundance: .; v_gene: TRBV28; j_gene: TRBJ2-7